A selection of T cell receptor beta chains follows, all from one sample in a study of Graves' ophthalmopathy and Graves' hyperthyroidism. TCRdb reprocessed the multiplex PCR reads with MiXCR, giving one entry per CDR3 protein. The sample carries approximately 150,000 distinct CDR3 sequences, 35% to 50% recorded once. The sample taken for sequencing was peripheral blood. These receptors all come from a man aged 30 to 45 with Graves' ophthalmopathy. The conserved cysteine and the conserved F or W are not part of the CDR3 here. Only some rows state a clone size, as once, few, many or a class for expanded clones.

CDR3 length: 15
V gene: TRBV12-3/TRBV12-4
clone size: many
CDR3 protein: ASSGEVLGGPIETQY

CDR3 length: 9
V gene: TRBV12-5
clone size: many
CDR3 protein: ASGLGQPQH

CDR3 length: 18
V gene: TRBV6-2/TRBV6-3
clone size: many
CDR3 protein: ASSYAPAPYGSKRINGYT

CDR3 length: 12
V gene: TRBV7-2
clone size: once
CDR3 protein: ASSLIYQGEGAF

CDR3 length: 12
V gene: TRBV4-2
clone size: many
CDR3 protein: ASSQGMGGGSQH

CDR3 length: 11
V gene: TRBV28
clone size: NA
CDR3 protein: ASENRGLKEAF

CDR3 length: 18
V gene: TRBV28
clone size: many
CDR3 protein: ASSSLSPGTTNSRFWEQY

CDR3 length: 10
V gene: TRBV29-1
clone size: many
CDR3 protein: SVTGEGYEQY

CDR3 length: 11
V gene: TRBV6-1
clone size: NA
CDR3 protein: ASRDRTNYGYT

CDR3 length: 9
V gene: TRBV30
clone size: many
CDR3 protein: AWSRNTEAF

CDR3 length: 10
V gene: TRBV7-8
clone size: NA
CDR3 protein: ASSLVGSPLH

CDR3 length: 12
V gene: TRBV7-7
clone size: NA
CDR3 protein: ASSLGPTQETQY

CDR3 length: 12
V gene: TRBV12-3/TRBV12-4
clone size: few
CDR3 protein: ASSLEQGPYEQY

CDR3 length: 15
V gene: TRBV5-1
clone size: many
CDR3 protein: ASSHGTGPLPTYEQY

CDR3 length: 11
V gene: TRBV20-1
clone size: many
CDR3 protein: SARVAPRETQY

CDR3 length: 12
V gene: TRBV5-1
clone size: NA
CDR3 protein: ASSVERGSYEQY

CDR3 length: 11
V gene: TRBV6-2/TRBV6-3
clone size: NA
CDR3 protein: ASSSGFRETQY

CDR3 length: 16
V gene: TRBV11-1
clone size: NA
CDR3 protein: ASSLGLGAGGLAYEQY

CDR3 length: 14
V gene: TRBV27
clone size: once
CDR3 protein: ASSLLVAGGPYEQY

CDR3 length: 11
V gene: TRBV6-2/TRBV6-3
clone size: few
CDR3 protein: ASRPGGGYEQY

CDR3 length: 12
V gene: TRBV6-2/TRBV6-3
clone size: NA
CDR3 protein: ASRSSRGLGGQY

CDR3 length: 12
V gene: TRBV30
clone size: many
CDR3 protein: AWSVGRHTGELF

CDR3 length: 13
V gene: TRBV5-1
clone size: many
CDR3 protein: ASSRGAWSNTEAF

CDR3 length: 12
V gene: TRBV27
clone size: NA
CDR3 protein: ASSEPGGWSEAF

CDR3 length: 15
V gene: TRBV28
clone size: many
CDR3 protein: ASNPSALGTVNTEAF

CDR3 length: 13
V gene: TRBV12-3/TRBV12-4
clone size: many
CDR3 protein: ASSLTGTRNQPQH

CDR3 length: 11
V gene: TRBV6-1
clone size: NA
CDR3 protein: ASSEGVFRGYT

CDR3 length: 12
V gene: TRBV4-3
clone size: many
CDR3 protein: ASSQDGIGETQY

CDR3 length: 12
V gene: TRBV19
clone size: NA
CDR3 protein: ASQGWGWYQPQH

CDR3 length: 10
V gene: TRBV6-2/TRBV6-3
clone size: NA
CDR3 protein: ASEGSSYEQY

CDR3 length: 13
V gene: TRBV28
clone size: NA
CDR3 protein: ASSLFGGGSYEQY

CDR3 length: 14
V gene: TRBV7-2
clone size: many
CDR3 protein: ASSLGAPGENTEAF

CDR3 length: 12
V gene: TRBV27
clone size: many
CDR3 protein: ASSLVPGANVLT

CDR3 length: 12
V gene: TRBV6-5
clone size: NA
CDR3 protein: ASSSSGTSGRQY

CDR3 length: 13
V gene: TRBV19
clone size: NA
CDR3 protein: ASSTRTGANTEAF

CDR3 length: 11
V gene: TRBV30
clone size: many
CDR3 protein: AWRSGLNYGYT

CDR3 length: 12
V gene: TRBV6-5
clone size: many
CDR3 protein: ASSYATRTYEQY

CDR3 length: 13
V gene: TRBV19
clone size: many
CDR3 protein: ASSPTAYSNQPQH

CDR3 length: 12
V gene: TRBV20-1
clone size: many
CDR3 protein: SASGLAGAETQY

CDR3 length: 13
V gene: TRBV2
clone size: NA
CDR3 protein: ASRGLGLAAYEQY

CDR3 length: 13
V gene: TRBV7-8
clone size: NA
CDR3 protein: ASSLESLSAREQY

CDR3 length: 14
V gene: TRBV20-1
clone size: many
CDR3 protein: SARDTGATLTETQY

CDR3 length: 14
V gene: TRBV19
clone size: NA
CDR3 protein: ASSPPQSRSRNIQY

CDR3 length: 12
V gene: TRBV28
clone size: NA
CDR3 protein: ASRRTRGVYEQY

CDR3 length: 12
V gene: TRBV11-2
clone size: many
CDR3 protein: ASSFGPGVETQY

CDR3 length: 12
V gene: TRBV19
clone size: many
CDR3 protein: ASSTGGNTGELF

CDR3 length: 13
V gene: TRBV7-2
clone size: many
CDR3 protein: ASSLDKTRFSPLH

CDR3 length: 12
V gene: TRBV12-3/TRBV12-4
clone size: medium-sized
CDR3 protein: ASSPLAGEETQY

CDR3 length: 13
V gene: TRBV5-5
clone size: many
CDR3 protein: ASSARGRDTGELF

CDR3 length: 9
V gene: TRBV12-3/TRBV12-4
clone size: NA
CDR3 protein: ASSLINEQY

CDR3 length: 12
V gene: TRBV30
clone size: NA
CDR3 protein: AWSKQGDAAEAF

CDR3 length: 11
V gene: TRBV6-5
clone size: many
CDR3 protein: ASSYEGGRGYT

CDR3 length: 12
V gene: TRBV13
clone size: many
CDR3 protein: ASSLGRPGQPQH

CDR3 length: 12
V gene: TRBV7-9
clone size: NA
CDR3 protein: ASSLQGGDQPQH

CDR3 length: 14
V gene: TRBV6-1
clone size: many
CDR3 protein: ASSPPGTTNTGELF

CDR3 length: 13
V gene: TRBV28
clone size: many
CDR3 protein: ASSLFGRIQETQY

CDR3 length: 14
V gene: TRBV28
clone size: many
CDR3 protein: ASSSSPGTLNYEQY

CDR3 length: 12
V gene: TRBV27
clone size: NA
CDR3 protein: ASSSSSGQGTQY

CDR3 length: 11
V gene: TRBV10-3
clone size: many
CDR3 protein: AISDGQGYGYT

CDR3 length: 14
V gene: TRBV28
clone size: NA
CDR3 protein: ASSPPRRTSQETQY